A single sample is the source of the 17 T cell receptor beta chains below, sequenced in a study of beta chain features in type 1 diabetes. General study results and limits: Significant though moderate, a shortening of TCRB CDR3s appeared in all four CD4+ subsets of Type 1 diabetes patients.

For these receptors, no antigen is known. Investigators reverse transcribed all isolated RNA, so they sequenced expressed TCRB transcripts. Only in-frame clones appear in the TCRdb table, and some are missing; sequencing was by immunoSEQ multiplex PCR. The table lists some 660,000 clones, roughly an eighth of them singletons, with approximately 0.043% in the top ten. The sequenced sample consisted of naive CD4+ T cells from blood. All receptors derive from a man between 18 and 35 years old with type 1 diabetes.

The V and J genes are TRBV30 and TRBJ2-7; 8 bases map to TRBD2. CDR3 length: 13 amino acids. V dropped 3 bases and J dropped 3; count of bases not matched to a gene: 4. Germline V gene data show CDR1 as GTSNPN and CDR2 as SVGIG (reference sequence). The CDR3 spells CAWSGSGIYEQYF. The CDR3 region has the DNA TGTGCCTGGAGCGGTAGCGGGATCTACGAGCAGTACTTC.

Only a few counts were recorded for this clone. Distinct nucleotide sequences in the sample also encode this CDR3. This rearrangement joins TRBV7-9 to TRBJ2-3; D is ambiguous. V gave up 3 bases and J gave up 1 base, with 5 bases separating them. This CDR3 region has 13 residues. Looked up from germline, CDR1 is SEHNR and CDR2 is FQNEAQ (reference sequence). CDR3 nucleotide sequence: TGTGCCAGCAGCTTTCCGGGCACAGATACGCAGTATTTT. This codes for CASSFPGTDTQYF. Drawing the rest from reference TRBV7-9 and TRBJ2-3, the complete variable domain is DTGVSQNPRHKITKRGQNVTFRCDPISEHNRLYWYRQTLGQGPEFLTYFQNEAQLEKSRLLSDRFSAERPKGSFSTLEIQRTEQGDSAMYLCASSFPGTDTQYFGPGTRLTVL.

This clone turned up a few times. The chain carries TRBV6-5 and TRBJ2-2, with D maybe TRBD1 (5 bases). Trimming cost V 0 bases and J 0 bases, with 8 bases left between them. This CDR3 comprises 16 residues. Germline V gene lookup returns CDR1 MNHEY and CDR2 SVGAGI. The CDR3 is CASSYSKGSNTGELFF. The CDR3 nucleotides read TGTGCCAGCAGTTACTCAAAGGGGTCGAACACCGGGGAGCTGTTTTTT.

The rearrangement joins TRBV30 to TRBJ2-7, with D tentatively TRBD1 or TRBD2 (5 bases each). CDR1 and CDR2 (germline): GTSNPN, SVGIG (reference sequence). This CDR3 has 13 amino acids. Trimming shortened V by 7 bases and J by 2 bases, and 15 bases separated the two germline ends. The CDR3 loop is CALPGRGPYEQYF. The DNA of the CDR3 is TGTGCCTTGCCGGGACGGGGCCCCTACGAGCAGTACTTC.

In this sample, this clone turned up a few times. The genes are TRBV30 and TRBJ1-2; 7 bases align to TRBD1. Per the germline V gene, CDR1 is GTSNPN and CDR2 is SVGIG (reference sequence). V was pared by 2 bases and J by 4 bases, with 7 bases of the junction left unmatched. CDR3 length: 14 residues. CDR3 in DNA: TGTGCCTGGAGTCGCTTAGGGGGCAGCTATGGCTACACCTTC. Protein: CAWSRLGGSYGYTF.

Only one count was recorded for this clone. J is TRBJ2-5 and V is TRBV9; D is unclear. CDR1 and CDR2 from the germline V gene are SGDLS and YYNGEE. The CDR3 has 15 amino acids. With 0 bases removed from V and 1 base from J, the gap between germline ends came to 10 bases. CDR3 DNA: TGTGCCAGCAGCGTAGGTCGACCAGTCCAAGAGACCCAGTACTTC. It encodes CASSVGRPVQETQYF.

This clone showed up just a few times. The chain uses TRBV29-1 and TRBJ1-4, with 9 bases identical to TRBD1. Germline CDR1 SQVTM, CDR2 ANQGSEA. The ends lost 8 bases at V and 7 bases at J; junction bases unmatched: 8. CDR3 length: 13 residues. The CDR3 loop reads CSFRGQGLEKLFF. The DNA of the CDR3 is TGCAGCTTTAGGGGACAGGGTCTTGAAAAACTGTTTTTT.

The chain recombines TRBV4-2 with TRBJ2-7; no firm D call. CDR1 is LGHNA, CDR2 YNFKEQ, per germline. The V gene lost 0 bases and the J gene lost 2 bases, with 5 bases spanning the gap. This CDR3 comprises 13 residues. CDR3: CASSQDVTYEQYF. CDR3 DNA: TGTGCCAGCAGCCAAGACGTAACCTACGAGCAGTACTTC.

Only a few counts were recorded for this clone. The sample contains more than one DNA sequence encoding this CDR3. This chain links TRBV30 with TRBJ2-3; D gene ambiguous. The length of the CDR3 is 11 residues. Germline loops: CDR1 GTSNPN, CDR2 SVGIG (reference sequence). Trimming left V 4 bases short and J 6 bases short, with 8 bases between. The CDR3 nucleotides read TGTGCCTGGACTCCCGGGGATACGCAGTATTTT. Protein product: CAWTPGDTQYF.

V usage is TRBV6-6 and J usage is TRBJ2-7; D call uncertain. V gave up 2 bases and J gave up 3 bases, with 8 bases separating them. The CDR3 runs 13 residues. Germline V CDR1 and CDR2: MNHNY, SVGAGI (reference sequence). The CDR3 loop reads CASSYDTYYEQYF. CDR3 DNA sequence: TGTGCCAGCAGTTACGACACCTACTACGAGCAGTACTTC.

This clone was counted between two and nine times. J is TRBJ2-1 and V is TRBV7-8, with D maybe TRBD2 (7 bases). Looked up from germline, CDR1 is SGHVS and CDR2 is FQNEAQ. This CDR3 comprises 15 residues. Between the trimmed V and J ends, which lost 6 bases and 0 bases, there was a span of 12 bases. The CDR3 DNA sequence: TGTGCCAGCAGTGAGCGGGACAACTCCTACAATGAGCAGTTCTTC. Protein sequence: CASSERDNSYNEQFF.

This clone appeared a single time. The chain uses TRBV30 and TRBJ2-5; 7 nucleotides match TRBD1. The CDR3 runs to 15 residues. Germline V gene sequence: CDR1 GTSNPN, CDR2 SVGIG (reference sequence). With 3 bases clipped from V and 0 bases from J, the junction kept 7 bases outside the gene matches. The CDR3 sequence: CAWSLTQGDQETQYF. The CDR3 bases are TGTGCCTGGAGCCTAACTCAGGGGGACCAAGAGACCCAGTACTTC.

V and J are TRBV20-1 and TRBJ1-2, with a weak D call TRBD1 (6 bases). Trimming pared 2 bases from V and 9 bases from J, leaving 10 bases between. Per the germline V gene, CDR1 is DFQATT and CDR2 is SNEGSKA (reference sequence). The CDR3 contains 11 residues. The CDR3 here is CSARNRECYTF. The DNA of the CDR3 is TGCAGTGCTAGAAACAGGGAGTGCTACACCTTC.

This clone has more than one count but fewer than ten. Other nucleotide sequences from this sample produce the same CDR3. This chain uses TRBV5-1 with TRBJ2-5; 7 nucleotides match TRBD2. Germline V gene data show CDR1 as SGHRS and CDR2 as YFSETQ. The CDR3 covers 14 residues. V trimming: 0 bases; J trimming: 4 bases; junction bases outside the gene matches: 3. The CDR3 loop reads CASSLGLAGETQYF. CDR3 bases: TGCGCCAGCAGCTTGGGACTAGCAGGAGAGACCCAGTACTTC.

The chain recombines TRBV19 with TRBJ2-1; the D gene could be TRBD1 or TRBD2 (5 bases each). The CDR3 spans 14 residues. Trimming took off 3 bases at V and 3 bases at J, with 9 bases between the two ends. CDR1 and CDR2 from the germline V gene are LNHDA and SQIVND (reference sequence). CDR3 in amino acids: CASSMGRNYNEQFF. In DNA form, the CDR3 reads TGTGCCAGTAGTATGGGACGAAACTACAATGAGCAGTTCTTC.

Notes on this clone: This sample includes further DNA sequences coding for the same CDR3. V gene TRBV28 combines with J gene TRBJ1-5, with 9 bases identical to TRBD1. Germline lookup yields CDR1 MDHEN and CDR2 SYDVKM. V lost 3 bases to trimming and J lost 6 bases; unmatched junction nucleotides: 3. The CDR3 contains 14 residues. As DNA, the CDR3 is TGTGCCAGCAGTTTGGGACAGGGTAGTCAGCCCCAGCATTTT. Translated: CASSLGQGSQPQHF.

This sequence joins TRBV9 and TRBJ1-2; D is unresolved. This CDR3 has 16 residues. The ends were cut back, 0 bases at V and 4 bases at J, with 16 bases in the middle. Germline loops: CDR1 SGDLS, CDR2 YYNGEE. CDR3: CASSVVADALGYGYTF. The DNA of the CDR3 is TGTGCCAGCAGCGTAGTAGCGGACGCCCTGGGCTATGGCTACACCTTC.